One and the same sample provided the 25 T cell receptor beta chains below, sequenced in a study of T cell repertoires in cytomegalovirus infection. Antigens of these TCRs are unknown. TCRdb independently ran MiXCR on the reads; one entry per CDR3 protein. Here the sample spans 60,000 to 85,000 distinct CDR3 sequences, roughly 20% being singletons. The sample comprised PBMCs, sequenced either directly or after in vitro stimulation (not recorded which). These receptors came from a human donor in good health (CMV status not recorded). Some clones in this sample may be carry-over from other donors' samples.

This clonotype showed up many times. CDR3 sequence reads: CASSLTRKETQYF. The CDR3 nucleotides read TGTGCCAGCAGCTTAACTAGGAAAGAGACCCAGTACTTC. This sequence joins TRBV7-6 and TRBJ2-5; D might be TRBD2 (5 bases). Trimming left V 2 bases short and J 3 bases short, with 7 bases between. The CDR3 extends over 13 amino acids. Germline V gives CDR1 SGHVS, CDR2 FNYEAQ.

This chain joins TRBV4-1 and TRBJ1-4; no firm D call. The CDR3 is 15 amino acids. V lost 1 base and J lost 8, with 14 bases in between. Germline CDR1 reads MGHRA; CDR2 reads YSYEKL. The CDR3 reads CASSQVGRREEKLFF. The DNA for the CDR3 is TGCGCCAGCAGCCAAGTAGGGCGACGGGAGGAAAAACTGTTTTTT.

The V and J genes are TRBV27 and TRBJ2-3; TRBD2 aligns across 12 bases. The CDR3 is made up of 17 amino acids. Germline V gives CDR1 MNHEY, CDR2 SMNVEV (reference sequence). V gave up 5 bases and J gave up 2 bases; unmatched junction bases: 8. The DNA of the CDR3 is TGTGCCAGCAGTCCTCCGGGACTAGCGGGCGCCACAGATACGCAGTATTTT. Its protein is CASSPPGLAGATDTQYF.

The chain combines TRBV9 with TRBJ1-3; D might be TRBD1 (5 bases). There are 17 residues in the CDR3. The V gene lost 1 base and the J gene lost 1 base, with 15 bases spanning the gap. Germline CDR1 reads SGDLS; CDR2 reads YYNGEE. As DNA, the CDR3 is TGTGCCAGCAGCGTAACCGAGGGGACGGGTTCTGGAAACACCATATATTTT. Translation: CASSVTEGTGSGNTIYF.

The V and J genes are TRBV2 and TRBJ1-5; the match to TRBD1 covers 7 bases. Losses at the gene ends were 7 bases for V and 5 bases for J; bases not matched to a gene: 5. This CDR3 spans 13 amino acids. The V gene's germline CDR1 is SNHLY and CDR2 FYNNEI. CDR3 sequence: CASNPTGDQPQHF. Here the CDR3 DNA reads TGTGCCAGCAACCCAACAGGGGATCAGCCCCAGCATTTT.

This clonotype was counted a single time. The V and J genes are TRBV29-1 and TRBJ2-5; TRBD1 matches at 7 bases. CDR3 length: 15 amino acids. The ends lost 0 bases at V and 2 bases at J; junction bases unmatched: 6. Per germline, CDR1 SQVTM and CDR2 ANQGSEA. DNA of the CDR3: TGCAGCGTTGAAGAAGGGACAGCCGCTCAAGAGACCCAGTACTTC. The encoded protein is CSVEEGTAAQETQYF.

This clonotype was counted a few times. This chain links TRBV7-2 with TRBJ1-2, with no clear D. The CDR3 is made up of 13 amino acids. CDR1 SGHTA and CDR2 FQGNSA come from the germline V gene. V was trimmed by 5 bases and J by 6 bases, leaving 13 bases between them. This CDR3 reads CASSPRARDGYTF. CDR3 bases: TGTGCCAGCAGCCCGAGGGCCCGGGATGGCTACACCTTC.

This clonotype was seen a handful of times. Compared with germline, one end of the junction differs, possibly owing to a read error. The chain combines TRBV2 with TRBJ2-5, with 7 bases that match TRBD2. Germline V gene lookup returns CDR1 SNHLY and CDR2 FYNNEI. The CDR3 runs to 11 residues. CDR3 sequence reads: CASSAVGTIHF. DNA for the CDR3: TGTGCCAGCAGTGCTGTCGGGACTATTCATTTC.

This clonotype showed up many times. This chain uses TRBV7-2 with TRBJ2-7, with D hard to call. The CDR3 contains 13 residues. In germline, CDR1 is SGHTA, CDR2 FQGNSA. Trimming took off 4 bases at V and 0 bases at J, with 7 bases between the two ends. Written as DNA, the CDR3 is TGTGCCAGCAGCTCTTTACACTCCTACGAGCAGTACTTC. Translation: CASSSLHSYEQYF.

The table lists this clonotype with many counts. The gene calls are TRBV28 and TRBJ2-5; 10 nucleotides line up with TRBD1. Germline assignment: CDR1 MDHEN and CDR2 SYDVKM. V shed 2 bases, J shed 4 bases, and the junction held 4 bases outside the gene matches. The CDR3 is made up of 15 amino acids. CDR3 sequence reads: CASSLIRDRGETQYF. The CDR3 coding sequence is TGTGCCAGCAGTTTAATCCGGGACAGGGGAGAGACCCAGTACTTC.

This clonotype was seen a handful of times. The chain recombines TRBV6-5 with TRBJ2-2; D may correspond to TRBD1 or TRBD2 (5 bases each). This CDR3 has 17 residues. The germline V gene encodes CDR1 MNHEY and CDR2 SVGAGI. Trimming took 5 bases from V and 0 from J, leaving 16 bases between them. CDR3 DNA sequence: TGTGCCAGCAGTCTCGTACGGGGCGGACCGAACACCGGGGAGCTGTTTTTT. The encoded protein is CASSLVRGGPNTGELFF.

A few counts support this clonotype. This sequence joins TRBV7-8 and TRBJ2-6; TRBD2 matches 11 bases. Germline V lookup: CDR1 SGHVS, CDR2 FQNEAQ. V was pared by 1 base and J by 2 bases, with 10 bases of the junction left unmatched. The CDR3 is 20 residues long. The CDR3 nucleotides are TGTGCCAGCAGCTTAGTTAGTCTAGCGGGAGGTCTGGCTGGGGCCAACGTCCTGACTTTC. Residues: CASSLVSLAGGLAGANVLTF.

This chain uses TRBV7-4 with TRBJ1-1; 7 bases are shared with TRBD1. CDR3 size: 15 residues. Trimming took 2 bases from V and 5 from J; bases not matched to a gene: 8. Looked up from germline, CDR1 is SGHVT and CDR2 is SQSDAQ. The CDR3 DNA is TGTGCCAGCAGCTTATCCGCAGGGGGGGGAACTGAAGCTTTCTTT. It specifies CASSLSAGGGTEAFF.

A few counts support this clonotype. The rearrangement links TRBV12-3 or TRBV12-4 to TRBJ1-2; D is undetermined. This CDR3 has 15 amino acids. Trimming pared 0 bases from V and 5 bases from J, leaving 13 bases between. The CDR3 sequence is CASSLAVYGGYGYTF. The CDR3 DNA reads TGTGCCAGCAGTTTAGCGGTTTATGGAGGATATGGCTACACCTTC.

A few counts support this clonotype. This rearrangement joins TRBV3-1 to TRBJ2-3, with 9 bases lining up with TRBD2. The CDR3 runs to 16 residues. Germline CDR1 and CDR2: LGHDT and YNNKEL (reference sequence). With 3 bases clipped from V and 2 bases from J, the junction kept 6 bases outside the gene matches. CDR3 in amino acids: CASSHLTSGYTDTQYF. CDR3 coding DNA: TGTGCCAGCAGCCATCTTACTAGCGGGTACACAGATACGCAGTATTTT.

This chain joins TRBV11-2 and TRBJ2-4, with D hard to call. V dropped 3 bases and J dropped 0 bases, with 9 bases sitting between them. Per the germline V gene, CDR1 is SGHAT and CDR2 is FQNNGV. CDR3 size: 15 residues. The CDR3 bases are TGTGCCAGCAGCTTGGAAGGGCTAGCCAAAAACATTCAGTACTTC. It specifies CASSLEGLAKNIQYF.

This clonotype was seen at least ten times. V gene TRBV6-1 combines with J gene TRBJ2-6, with TRBD1 matching 7 bases. CDR1 MNHNS and CDR2 SASEGT come from the germline V gene. With V trimmed by 6 bases and J by 0 bases, 5 bases remained unmatched. The CDR3 has 16 amino acids. For the CDR3, the DNA is TGTGCCAGCAGAAAGGGACAGAGCTCTGGGGCCAACGTCCTGACTTTC. Amino acids: CASRKGQSSGANVLTF.

V usage is TRBV7-8 and J usage is TRBJ1-1; 11 nucleotides agree with TRBD1. The length of the CDR3 is 17 residues. Germline V lookup: CDR1 SGHVS, CDR2 FQNEAQ. After removal of 0 bases from V and 4 bases from J, the junction contained 7 bases not matched to a gene. CDR3 bases: TGTGCCAGCAGCTTAGCGGGGACAGGGGGGGCGAGCACTGAAGCTTTCTTT. Encoded protein: CASSLAGTGGASTEAFF.

The DNA of the CDR3 is TGTGCCATCAGTGAAAGACTAGGCACAGATACGCAGTATTTT. Its translation is CAISERLGTDTQYF. V is TRBV10-3 and J is TRBJ2-3; D is possibly TRBD2 (6 bases). This CDR3 is 14 amino acids long. Between the trimmed V and J ends, which lost 3 bases and 1 base, there was a span of 8 bases. Per germline, CDR1 ENHRY and CDR2 SYGVKD.

This clonotype has ten or more counts. V gene TRBV12-3 or TRBV12-4 combines with J gene TRBJ1-1; 9 bases map to TRBD1. The V and J ends lost 5 bases and 5 bases, in that order; junction bases with no gene match: 6. CDR3 size: 14 residues. The CDR3 sequence is CASSAQGARTEAFF. The CDR3 nucleotides read TGTGCCAGCAGTGCACAGGGGGCGCGGACTGAAGCTTTCTTT.

This clonotype was seen at least ten times. The chain joins TRBV11-1 to TRBJ2-1; D is perhaps TRBD2 (5 bases). The CDR3 has 18 amino acids. V lost 5 bases, J lost 8 bases, and 28 bases lay in between. Per the germline V gene, CDR1 is SGHAT and CDR2 is FQDESV (reference sequence). In DNA form, the CDR3 reads TGTGCCAGCAGCCCTAGCCGCCTTGGCCTTCTAGAGTCGGATGAGCAGTTCTTC. Translating gives CASSPSRLGLLESDEQFF.

In its sample, this clonotype was seen many times. The V and J genes are TRBV7-8 and TRBJ1-5; D possibly corresponds to TRBD1 (6 bases). The V gene lost 1 base and the J gene lost 9 bases, with 16 bases spanning the gap. This CDR3 has 15 residues. Per the germline V gene, CDR1 is SGHVS and CDR2 is FQNEAQ. The CDR3: CASSLGFRGLGPQHF. The CDR3 coding sequence is TGTGCCAGCAGCTTAGGATTCAGGGGATTAGGGCCCCAGCATTTT.

The chain is built from TRBV27 and TRBJ2-4; D possibly corresponds to TRBD1 (6 bases). Deletions cut 0 bases from V and 4 bases from J, with 10 bases between. Germline V lookup: CDR1 MNHEY, CDR2 SMNVEV (reference sequence). This CDR3 comprises 15 residues. The CDR3 loop is CASSLSRQVKNIQYF. CDR3 nucleotide sequence: TGTGCCAGCAGTTTATCGAGACAGGTGAAAAACATTCAGTACTTC.

This clonotype showed up many times. The V call is TRBV7-3, the J call TRBJ2-7, with D possibly matching TRBD1 (6 bases). From germline, CDR1 is SGHTA and CDR2 FQGTGA. V was clipped by 4 bases and J by 6 bases, with 13 bases between them. This CDR3 is 13 amino acids long. The CDR3 region has the DNA TGTGCCAGCAGCTGGTACAGGGAAGGCGAGCAGTACTTC. Protein: CASSWYREGEQYF.

The chain carries TRBV5-6 and TRBJ2-3; no clear D gene. The V and J ends lost 4 bases and 6 bases respectively, with 21 bases between them. CDR3 length equals 16 residues. CDR1 is SGHDT and CDR2 is YYEEEE in the germline V gene. The CDR3 DNA follows: TGTGCCAGCAGCGAGCTAGGAGCCCAAACCCACGATACGCAGTATTTT. Protein product: CASSELGAQTHDTQYF.